These 3 T cell receptor beta chains were all obtained from the same sample, sequenced in a study of low-dose radiotherapy and immunotherapy resistance in tumors. TRAV- and TRBV-specific primers were used for first-strand cDNA, which covered alpha and beta chains. PCR amplification of the TCRs was performed with Phusion for 20 PCR cycles, and it relied on a constant-region primer together with a V-primer adapter. TCRdb recomputed calls from the reads with MiXCR, one row per CDR3 protein. The sample includes around 84,000 distinct CDR3 sequences, over 15% of them seen just once. As to time point: after trial treatment. This sample's treatment: LDRT plus nivolumab, ipilimumab, low-dose cyclophosphamide and aspirin (RACIN trial). Sequences were derived from PBMCs, sampled after low-dose radiotherapy plus immunotherapy. The receptors originated from a male donor with prostate cancer.

This clonotype was counted ten times or more. The J gene is TRBJ1-4, the V gene TRBV28; D remains ambiguous. CDR1 MDHEN and CDR2 SYDVKM come from the germline V gene. CDR3 length: 14 amino acids. Trimming pared 6 bases from V and 6 bases from J, leaving 14 bases between. CDR3 DNA: TGTGCCAGCAGCCGCGGAGGCCGTGATGAAAAACTGTTTTTT. It codes for CASSRGGRDEKLFF.

This clonotype was counted ten times or more. This rearrangement joins TRBV28 to TRBJ2-5; no firm D call. V dropped 5 bases and J dropped 5 bases, with 15 bases sitting between them. The CDR3 has 14 residues. In germline, CDR1 is MDHEN, CDR2 SYDVKM. CDR3 sequence reads: CASSPSGVRETQYF. CDR3 bases: TGTGCCAGCAGTCCAAGTGGGGTACGGGAGACCCAGTACTTC.

This clonotype was counted many times. The chain links TRBV5-1 to TRBJ2-3; TRBD2 matches at 11 bases. The CDR3 extends over 14 amino acids. The V segment lost 6 bases and the J segment 5 bases; nucleotides outside the gene matches: 5. Per the germline V gene, CDR1 is SGHRS and CDR2 is YFSETQ. As DNA, the CDR3 is TGCGCCAGCAACGCAGGGACTAGCGGAGATACGCAGTATTTT. This gives the protein CASNAGTSGDTQYF.